The T cell receptor beta chain under discussion was sequenced for a study of response to subunit inactivated influenza vaccine. Trimming pared 2 bases from V and 0 bases from J, leaving 10 bases between. There are 14 residues in the CDR3. Germline assignment: CDR1 DFQATT and CDR2 SNEGSKA (reference sequence). TCRdb passed the RT-PCR reads through MiXCR, listing each CDR3 protein once. The data contain roughly 520,000 distinct CDR3 sequences, about 25% of them singletons. The rearrangement joins TRBV20-1 to TRBJ1-2; D gene ambiguous. The TCR sequence derives from a man in his fifties or sixties who received an inactivated influenza vaccine. The sample was CD4+ T cells sorted from PBMCs, taken around 5 days after vaccination. Here the CDR3 reads CSARIQSSNYGYTF. CDR3 DNA sequence: TGCAGTGCTAGAATACAGTCTTCTAACTATGGCTACACCTTC.